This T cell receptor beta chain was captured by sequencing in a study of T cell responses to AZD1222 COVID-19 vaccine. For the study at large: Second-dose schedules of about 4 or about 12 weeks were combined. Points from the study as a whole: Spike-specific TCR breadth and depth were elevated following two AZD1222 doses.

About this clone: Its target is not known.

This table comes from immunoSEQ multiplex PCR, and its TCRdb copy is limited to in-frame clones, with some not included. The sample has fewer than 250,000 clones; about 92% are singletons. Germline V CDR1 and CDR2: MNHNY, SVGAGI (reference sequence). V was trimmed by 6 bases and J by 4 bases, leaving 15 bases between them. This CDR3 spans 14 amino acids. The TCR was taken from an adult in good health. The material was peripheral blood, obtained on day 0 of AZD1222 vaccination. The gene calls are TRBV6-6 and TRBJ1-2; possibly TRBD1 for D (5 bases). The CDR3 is CASSPDSASYGYTF. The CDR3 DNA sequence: TGTGCCAGCAGCCCCGACAGTGCCTCCTATGGCTACACCTTC.